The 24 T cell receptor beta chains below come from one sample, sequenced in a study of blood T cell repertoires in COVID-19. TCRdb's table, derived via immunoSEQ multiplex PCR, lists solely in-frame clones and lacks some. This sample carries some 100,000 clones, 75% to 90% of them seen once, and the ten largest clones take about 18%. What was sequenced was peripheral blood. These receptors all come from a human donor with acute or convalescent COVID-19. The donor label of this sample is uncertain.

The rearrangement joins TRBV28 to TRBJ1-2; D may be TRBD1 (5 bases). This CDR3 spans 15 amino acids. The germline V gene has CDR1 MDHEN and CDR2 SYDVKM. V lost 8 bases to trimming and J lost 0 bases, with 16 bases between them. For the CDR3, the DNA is TGTGCCAGCCTTGGGGGGGTCGAAACTAACTATGGCTACACCTTC. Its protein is CASLGGVETNYGYTF.

The CDR3 bases are TGTGCCAGCAGCCCTCCGGGACTACAAGAGACCCAGTACTTC. Translated: CASSPPGLQETQYF. The chain uses TRBV7-2 and TRBJ2-5; TRBD2 agrees at 7 bases. V lost 5 bases to trimming and J lost 2 bases; unmatched junction nucleotides: 5. Germline V gene data show CDR1 as SGHTA and CDR2 as FQGNSA. The CDR3 has 14 residues.

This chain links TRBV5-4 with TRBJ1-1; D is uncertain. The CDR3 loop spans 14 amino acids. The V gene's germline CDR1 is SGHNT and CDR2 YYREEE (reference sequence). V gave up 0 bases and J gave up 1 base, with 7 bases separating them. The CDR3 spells CASSLERANTEAFF. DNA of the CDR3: TGTGCCAGCAGCTTGGAGAGGGCGAACACTGAAGCTTTCTTT.

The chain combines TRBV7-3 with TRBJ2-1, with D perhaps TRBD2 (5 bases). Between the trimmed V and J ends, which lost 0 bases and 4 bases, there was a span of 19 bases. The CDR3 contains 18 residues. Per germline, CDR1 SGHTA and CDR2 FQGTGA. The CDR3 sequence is CASSLTSESHTGYNEQFF. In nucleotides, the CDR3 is TGTGCCAGCAGCTTAACGTCGGAGTCACATACGGGGTACAATGAGCAGTTCTTC.

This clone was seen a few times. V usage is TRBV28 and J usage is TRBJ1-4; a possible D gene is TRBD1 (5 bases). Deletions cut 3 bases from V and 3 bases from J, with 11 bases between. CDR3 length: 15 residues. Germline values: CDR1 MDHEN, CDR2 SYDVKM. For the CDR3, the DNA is TGTGCCAGCAGTTTTTATGGGGGGGCTAATGAAAAACTGTTTTTT. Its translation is CASSFYGGANEKLFF.

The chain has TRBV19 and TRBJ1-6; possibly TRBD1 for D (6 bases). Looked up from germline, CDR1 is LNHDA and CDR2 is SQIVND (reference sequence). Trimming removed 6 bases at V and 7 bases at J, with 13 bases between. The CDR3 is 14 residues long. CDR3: CASRGGAWNSPLHF. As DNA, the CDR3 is TGTGCCAGTAGGGGGGGGGCATGGAATTCACCCCTCCACTTT.

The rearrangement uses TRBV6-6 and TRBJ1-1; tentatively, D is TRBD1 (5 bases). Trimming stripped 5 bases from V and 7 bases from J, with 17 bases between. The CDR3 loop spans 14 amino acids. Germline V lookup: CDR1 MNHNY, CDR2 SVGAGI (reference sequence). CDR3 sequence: CASSPNPGEGEAFF. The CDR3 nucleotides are TGTGCCAGCAGTCCCAATCCGGGGGAAGGTGAAGCTTTCTTT.

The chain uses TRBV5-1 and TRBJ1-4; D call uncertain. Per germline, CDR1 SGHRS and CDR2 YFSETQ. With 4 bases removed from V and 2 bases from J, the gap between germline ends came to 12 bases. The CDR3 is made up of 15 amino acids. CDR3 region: CASSVSRGTNEKLFF. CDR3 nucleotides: TGCGCCAGCAGCGTTTCTCGCGGGACTAATGAAAAACTGTTTTTT.

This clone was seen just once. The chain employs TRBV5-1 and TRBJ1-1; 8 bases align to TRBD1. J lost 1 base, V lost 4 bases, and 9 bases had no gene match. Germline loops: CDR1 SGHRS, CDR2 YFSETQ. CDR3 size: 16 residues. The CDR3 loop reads CASSPGQGGGNTEAFF. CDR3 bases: TGCGCCAGCAGCCCTGGACAGGGAGGAGGGAACACTGAAGCTTTCTTT.

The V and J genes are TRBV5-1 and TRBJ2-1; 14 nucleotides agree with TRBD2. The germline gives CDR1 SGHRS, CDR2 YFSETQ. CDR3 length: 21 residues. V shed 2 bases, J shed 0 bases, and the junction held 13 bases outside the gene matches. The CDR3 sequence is CASSFPTSGRATGGSYNEQFF. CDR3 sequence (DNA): TGCGCCAGCAGCTTCCCGACTAGCGGGAGGGCAACGGGGGGCTCCTACAATGAGCAGTTCTTC.

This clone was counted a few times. For the CDR3, the DNA is TGTGCCAGCAGTTTGGACAGGGCCAGAGGCTACACCTTC. Its protein product is CASSLDRARGYTF. The V call is TRBV12-3 or TRBV12-4, the J call TRBJ1-2; 8 bases align to TRBD1. J gave up 8 bases and V 3 bases, and 5 bases lay outside the gene matches. The CDR3 is 13 amino acids.

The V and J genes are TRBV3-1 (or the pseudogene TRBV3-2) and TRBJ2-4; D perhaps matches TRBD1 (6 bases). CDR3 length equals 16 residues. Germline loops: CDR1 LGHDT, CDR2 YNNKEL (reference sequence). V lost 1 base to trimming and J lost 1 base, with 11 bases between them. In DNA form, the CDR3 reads TGTGCCAGCAGCCAAGCTGGGGGCTCGGCCAAAAACATTCAGTACTTC. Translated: CASSQAGGSAKNIQYF.

The CDR3 here is CASSYWGGSPLHF. The CDR3 nucleotides read TGTGCCAGCAGTTACTGGGGGGGTTCACCCCTCCACTTT. The chain links TRBV6-2 or TRBV6-3 to TRBJ1-6, with a possible D match to TRBD1 (5 bases). This CDR3 spans 13 amino acids. The germline CDR1 and CDR2 sequences are MNHEY and SVGEGT. The V gene lost 1 base and the J gene lost 9 bases, with 7 bases spanning the gap.

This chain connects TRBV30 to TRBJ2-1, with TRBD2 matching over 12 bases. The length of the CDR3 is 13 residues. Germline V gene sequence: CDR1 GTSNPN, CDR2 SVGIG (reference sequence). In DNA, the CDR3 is TGTGCTCGCACTAGCGGGAGGCTCAGGGAGCAGTTCTTC. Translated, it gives CARTSGRLREQFF.

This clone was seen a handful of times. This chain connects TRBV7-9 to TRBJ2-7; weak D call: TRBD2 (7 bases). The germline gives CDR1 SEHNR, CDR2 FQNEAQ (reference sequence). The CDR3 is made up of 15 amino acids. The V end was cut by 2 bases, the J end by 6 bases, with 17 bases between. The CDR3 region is CASSLPARGAFEQYF. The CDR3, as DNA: TGTGCCAGCAGCTTACCTGCTCGGGGGGCCTTCGAGCAGTACTTC.

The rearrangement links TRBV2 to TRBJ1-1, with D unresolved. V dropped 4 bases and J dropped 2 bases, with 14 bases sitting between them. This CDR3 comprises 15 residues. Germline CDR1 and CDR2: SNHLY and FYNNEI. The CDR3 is CASSGVTAANTEAFF. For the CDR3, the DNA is TGTGCCAGCAGTGGGGTCACAGCAGCCAACACTGAAGCTTTCTTT.

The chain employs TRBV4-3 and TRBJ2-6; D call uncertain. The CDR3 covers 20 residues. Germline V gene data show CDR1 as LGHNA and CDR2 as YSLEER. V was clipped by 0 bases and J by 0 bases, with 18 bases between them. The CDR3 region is CASSQDMFEAVSSGANVLTF. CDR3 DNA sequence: TGCGCCAGCAGCCAAGATATGTTCGAGGCCGTCTCCTCTGGGGCCAACGTCCTGACTTTC.

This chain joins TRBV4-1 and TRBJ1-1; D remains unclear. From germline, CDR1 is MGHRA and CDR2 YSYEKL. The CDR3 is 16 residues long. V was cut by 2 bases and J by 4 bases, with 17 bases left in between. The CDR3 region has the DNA TGCGCCAGCAGCCAACATGGTGGGCGCTTTGCCACTGAAGCTTTCTTT. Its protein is CASSQHGGRFATEAFF.

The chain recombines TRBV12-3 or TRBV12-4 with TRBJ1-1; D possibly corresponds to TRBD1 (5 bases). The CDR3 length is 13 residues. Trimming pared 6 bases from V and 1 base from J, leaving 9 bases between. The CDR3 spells CASSRGQNTEAFF. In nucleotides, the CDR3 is TGTGCCAGCAGCCGTGGACAGAACACTGAAGCTTTCTTT.

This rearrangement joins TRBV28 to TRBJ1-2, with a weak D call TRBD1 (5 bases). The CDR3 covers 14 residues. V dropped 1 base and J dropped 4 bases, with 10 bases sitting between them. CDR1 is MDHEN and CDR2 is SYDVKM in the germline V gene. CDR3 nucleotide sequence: TGTGCCAGCAGTTTATTGGGGCTTGGCTATGGCTACACCTTC. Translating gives CASSLLGLGYGYTF.

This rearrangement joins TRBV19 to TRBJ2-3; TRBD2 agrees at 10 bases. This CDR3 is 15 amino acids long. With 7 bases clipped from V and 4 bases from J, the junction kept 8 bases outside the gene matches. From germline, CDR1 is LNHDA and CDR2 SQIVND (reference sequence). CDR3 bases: TGTGCCAGTAACTTGGGACTAGCGACACCAGATACGCAGTATTTT. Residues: CASNLGLATPDTQYF.

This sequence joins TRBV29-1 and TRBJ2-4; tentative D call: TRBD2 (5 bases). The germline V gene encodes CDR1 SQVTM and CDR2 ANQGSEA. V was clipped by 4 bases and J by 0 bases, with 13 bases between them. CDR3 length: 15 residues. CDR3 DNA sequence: TGCAGCGTTGTGGGAACCGGACTAGCCAAAAACATTCAGTACTTC. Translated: CSVVGTGLAKNIQYF.

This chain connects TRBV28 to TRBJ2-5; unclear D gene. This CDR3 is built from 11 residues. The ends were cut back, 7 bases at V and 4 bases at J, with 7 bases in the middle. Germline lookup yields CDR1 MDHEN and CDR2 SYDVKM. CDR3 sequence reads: CASKRVETQYF. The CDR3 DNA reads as TGTGCCAGCAAGCGCGTAGAGACCCAGTACTTC.

Here the CDR3 reads CASSNSGSRYEQYF. DNA for the CDR3: TGTGCCAGCAGCAATAGCGGGTCTCGCTACGAGCAGTACTTC. This chain uses TRBV4-2 with TRBJ2-7; 7 bases line up with TRBD2. Trimming at V came to 5 bases and at J to 3 bases, leaving 7 bases not matched to a gene. Per germline, CDR1 LGHNA and CDR2 YNFKEQ. The CDR3 totals 14 residues.